Listed below are T cell receptor beta chains from one sample, sequenced in a study of monozygotic twins with inflammatory bowel disease. TCRdb reanalyzed the 5' RACE reads, giving one entry per CDR3 protein sequence and no DNA. In all, the sample yields about 300,000 distinct CDR3 sequences. The sequenced sample was blood. The receptors originated from a human donor with ulcerative colitis or Crohn's disease, or a healthy co-twin of an affected twin (not recorded which). Each CDR3 is given with its conserved first and last residue. Fields, in order: V gene, J gene, CDR3 protein.

v_call: TRBV19; j_call: TRBJ2-7; cdr3_aa: CASSYNRGQNEQYF
v_call: TRBV12-3/TRBV12-4; j_call: TRBJ2-2; cdr3_aa: CASSDWGRVTGELFF
v_call: TRBV7-2; j_call: TRBJ2-2; cdr3_aa: CASSFGGSGRELFF
v_call: TRBV10-3; j_call: TRBJ2-6; cdr3_aa: CAISDTGAGANVLTF
v_call: TRBV12-3/TRBV12-4; j_call: TRBJ2-7; cdr3_aa: CASSFWDLPGEQYF
v_call: TRBV25-1; j_call: TRBJ2-3; cdr3_aa: CASSELAGVSDTQYF
v_call: TRBV9; j_call: TRBJ2-2; cdr3_aa: CASGQNTGELFF
v_call: TRBV3-1; j_call: TRBJ1-6; cdr3_aa: CASSPTGGTAPLHF
v_call: TRBV14; j_call: TRBJ2-5; cdr3_aa: CASTPGDPQETQYF
v_call: TRBV28; j_call: TRBJ2-7; cdr3_aa: CASSLDAGNSYEQYF
v_call: TRBV5-1; j_call: TRBJ2-2; cdr3_aa: CASSFGGERTGELFF
v_call: TRBV7-9; j_call: TRBJ2-1; cdr3_aa: CANSPPVKNNEQFF
v_call: TRBV5-1; j_call: TRBJ2-1; cdr3_aa: CASSFETGDYNEQFF
v_call: TRBV7-9; j_call: TRBJ2-7; cdr3_aa: CASSLVIGVLYEQYF
v_call: TRBV28; j_call: TRBJ2-1; cdr3_aa: CASSSSSGSNEQFF
v_call: TRBV7-2; j_call: TRBJ1-3; cdr3_aa: CTSSPEMHTIYF
v_call: TRBV19; j_call: TRBJ2-7; cdr3_aa: CASSMTATEQYF
v_call: TRBV5-1; j_call: TRBJ2-7; cdr3_aa: CASSLAGKTYEQYF
v_call: TRBV9; j_call: TRBJ2-1; cdr3_aa: CASSDERTSLSNEQFF
v_call: TRBV3-1; j_call: TRBJ1-1; cdr3_aa: CATQRAVNTEAFF
v_call: TRBV28; j_call: TRBJ1-6; cdr3_aa: CASSVGQGGGSPLHF
v_call: TRBV29-1; j_call: TRBJ2-2; cdr3_aa: CSVAGQGVVGELFF
v_call: TRBV12-3/TRBV12-4; j_call: TRBJ2-1; cdr3_aa: CASSFGLAPHNEQFF
v_call: TRBV12-3/TRBV12-4; j_call: TRBJ2-7; cdr3_aa: CASSLGGTLSYEQYF
v_call: TRBV15; j_call: TRBJ1-1; cdr3_aa: CATSRDRQTALF
v_call: TRBV27; j_call: TRBJ1-6; cdr3_aa: CASSLQAVSYNSPLHF
v_call: TRBV10-3; j_call: TRBJ2-7; cdr3_aa: CAISTNVDGTYEQYF
v_call: TRBV6-5; j_call: TRBJ2-2; cdr3_aa: CASTLLSGGAQTGELFF
v_call: TRBV9; j_call: TRBJ2-4; cdr3_aa: CASSVEVERNIQYF
v_call: TRBV7-2; j_call: TRBJ2-2; cdr3_aa: CASSPGGIDTGELFF
v_call: TRBV4-2; j_call: TRBJ2-7; cdr3_aa: CASSQATSPGTEQYF
v_call: TRBV24-1; j_call: TRBJ2-7; cdr3_aa: CATSDPGMGEQYF
v_call: TRBV4-3; j_call: TRBJ2-1; cdr3_aa: CASSQRAESSYNEQFF
v_call: TRBV29-1; j_call: TRBJ1-1; cdr3_aa: CSTPGGLGTEAFF
v_call: TRBV20-1; j_call: TRBJ2-5; cdr3_aa: CSARDPVAFRQETQYF
v_call: TRBV7-2; j_call: TRBJ2-2; cdr3_aa: CASSPAGSNTGELFF
v_call: TRBV27; j_call: TRBJ2-3; cdr3_aa: CASSLSVEPGAGTDTQYF
v_call: TRBV27; j_call: TRBJ2-3; cdr3_aa: CASSPPGLAGGRADTQYF
v_call: TRBV12-3/TRBV12-4; j_call: TRBJ1-2; cdr3_aa: CATTPERYIGYTF